This entry is about one TCR beta chain. The antigen is not known. This specimen belongs to a study of Ad26.COV2.S vaccination and SARS-CoV-2 variants. Across the whole study: Donor allocation was to the COV1001 Ad26.COV2.S trial arm.

The treatment denotes: 15 to 20 received Ad26.COV2.S at low or high dose, single or two shots; about 5 received placebo; per-sample allocation not given. Specimens were obtained on day 63 following the first vaccine or placebo injection. Broader study findings: Total responses of T cells may have been underestimated by the analyses of TCR breadth and depth. Ad26.COV2.S recipients had broader spike-specific TCRs (P = 0.0014).

The table came from immunoSEQ multiplex PCR; TCRdb's copy has only in-frame clones and leaves some out. Here the sample spans about half a million clones, 80% to 90% being singletons. From germline, CDR1 is SGHNT and CDR2 YYREEE (reference sequence). V dropped 5 bases and J dropped 4; count of bases not matched to a gene: 7. CDR3 length: 16 residues. The input for sequencing was peripheral blood, taken in a trial of Ad26.COV2.S vaccine versus placebo. The chain couples TRBV5-4 to TRBJ2-1; 12 nucleotides line up with TRBD2. This TCR was recovered from a person aged 18-60 years who received the Ad26.COV2.S COVID-19 vaccine or a placebo. This chain's CDR3 is CASRLAGGPVYNEQFF. CDR3 nucleotides: TGTGCCAGCAGGCTAGCGGGGGGGCCGGTATACAATGAGCAGTTCTTC.